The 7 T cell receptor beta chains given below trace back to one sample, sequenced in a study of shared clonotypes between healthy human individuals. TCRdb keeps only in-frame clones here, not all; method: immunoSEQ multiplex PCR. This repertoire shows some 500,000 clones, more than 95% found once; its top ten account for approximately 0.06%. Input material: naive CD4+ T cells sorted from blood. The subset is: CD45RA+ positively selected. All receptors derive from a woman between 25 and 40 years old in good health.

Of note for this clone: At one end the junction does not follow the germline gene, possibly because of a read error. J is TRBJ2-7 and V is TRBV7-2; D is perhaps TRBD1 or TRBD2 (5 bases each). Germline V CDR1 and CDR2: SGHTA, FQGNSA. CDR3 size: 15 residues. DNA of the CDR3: TGTGCCAGCACCTTAGTCGGGACGCCAAACTACGAGCAGTACTTC. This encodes CASTLVGTPNYEQYF.

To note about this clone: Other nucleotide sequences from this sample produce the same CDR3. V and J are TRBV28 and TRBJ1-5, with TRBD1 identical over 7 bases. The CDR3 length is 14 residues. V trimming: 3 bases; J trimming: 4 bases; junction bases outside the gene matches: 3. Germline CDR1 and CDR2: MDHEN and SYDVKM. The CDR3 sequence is CASSLGQTNQPQHF. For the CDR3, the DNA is TGTGCCAGCAGTTTGGGACAGACTAATCAGCCCCAGCATTTT. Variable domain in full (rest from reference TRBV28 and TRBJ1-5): DVKVTQSSRYLVKRTGEKVFLECVQDMDHENMFWYRQDPGLGLRLIYFSYDVKMKEKGDIPEGYSVSREKKERFSLILESASTNQTSMYLCASSLGQTNQPQHFGDGTRLSIL.

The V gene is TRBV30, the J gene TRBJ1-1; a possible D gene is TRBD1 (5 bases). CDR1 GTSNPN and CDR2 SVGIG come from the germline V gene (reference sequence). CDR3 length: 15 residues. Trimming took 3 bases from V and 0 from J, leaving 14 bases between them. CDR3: CAWRPRGGVNTEAFF. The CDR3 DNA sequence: TGTGCCTGGAGGCCTCGCGGGGGGGTGAACACTGAAGCTTTCTTT.

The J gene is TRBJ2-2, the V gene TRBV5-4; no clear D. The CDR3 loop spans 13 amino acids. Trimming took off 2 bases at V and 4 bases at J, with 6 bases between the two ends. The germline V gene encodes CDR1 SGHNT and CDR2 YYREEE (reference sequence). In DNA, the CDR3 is TGTGCCAGCAGCTTAAACCCCACCGGGGAGCTGTTTTTT. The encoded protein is CASSLNPTGELFF.

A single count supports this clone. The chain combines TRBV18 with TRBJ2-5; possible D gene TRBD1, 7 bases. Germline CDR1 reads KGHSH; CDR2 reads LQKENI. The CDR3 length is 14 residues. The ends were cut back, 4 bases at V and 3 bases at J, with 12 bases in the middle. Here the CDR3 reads CASSRGTAEETQYF. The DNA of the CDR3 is TGTGCCAGCTCACGCGGGACAGCAGAAGAGACCCAGTACTTC.

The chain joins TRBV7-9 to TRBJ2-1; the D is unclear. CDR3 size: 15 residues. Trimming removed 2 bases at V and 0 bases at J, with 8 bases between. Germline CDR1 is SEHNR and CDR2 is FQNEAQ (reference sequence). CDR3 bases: TGTGCCAGCAGCTTACGGCAGGTCTCCTACAATGAGCAGTTCTTC. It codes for CASSLRQVSYNEQFF.

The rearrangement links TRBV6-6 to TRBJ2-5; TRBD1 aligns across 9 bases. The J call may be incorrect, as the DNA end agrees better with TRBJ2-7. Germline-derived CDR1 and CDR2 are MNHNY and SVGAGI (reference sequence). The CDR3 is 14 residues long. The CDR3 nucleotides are TGTGCCAGCAGGCCGGGACAGGGAACCTACGAGCAGTACTTC. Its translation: CASRPGQGTYEQYF.